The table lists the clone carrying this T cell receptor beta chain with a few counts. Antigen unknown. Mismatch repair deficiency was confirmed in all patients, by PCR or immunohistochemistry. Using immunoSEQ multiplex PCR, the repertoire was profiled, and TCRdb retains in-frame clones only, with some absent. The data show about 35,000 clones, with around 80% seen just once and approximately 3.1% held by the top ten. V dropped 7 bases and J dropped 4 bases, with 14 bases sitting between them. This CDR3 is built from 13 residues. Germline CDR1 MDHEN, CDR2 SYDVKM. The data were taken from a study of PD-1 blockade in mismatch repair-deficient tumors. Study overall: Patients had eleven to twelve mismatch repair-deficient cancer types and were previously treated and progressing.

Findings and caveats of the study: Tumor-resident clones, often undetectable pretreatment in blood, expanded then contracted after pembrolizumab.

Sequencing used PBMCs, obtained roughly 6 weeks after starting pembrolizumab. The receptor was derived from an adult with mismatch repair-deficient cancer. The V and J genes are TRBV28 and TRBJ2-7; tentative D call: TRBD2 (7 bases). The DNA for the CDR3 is TGTGCCAGCAATAGGGGGAGGGGGTACGAGCAGTACTTC. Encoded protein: CASNRGRGYEQYF.